This T cell receptor beta chain was sequenced in a study of identical twins. Broader study findings: The abundant beta clonotypes from cord blood had fewer insertions, and memory repertoires had none of this.

In this sample, this clonotype turned up a few times. Its antigen is as yet unknown. V was cut by 3 bases and J by 9 bases, with 7 bases left in between. The germline V gene encodes CDR1 SGHKS and CDR2 YYEKEE (reference sequence). CDR3 length: 11 residues. A single record per CDR3 protein comes from TCRdb applying MiXCR to the 5' RACE reads. Of approximately 280,000 distinct CDR3 sequences listed, about 8.3% were seen once; the top ten hold less than 2.5%. These data were likewise used in another study, on yellow fever vaccine responses in identical twins. As that report states: Reportedly, the T cell response mounted by twins to vaccine seemed partly convergent, partly personalized.

The sample taken for sequencing was memory (CD45RO+) T cells sorted from blood. This TCR derives from a woman in her late teens or twenties in good health. The J gene is TRBJ2-1, the V gene TRBV5-5; D unclear. CDR3 nucleotides: TGTGCCAGCAGCTCTTGGGGTGAGCAGTTCTTC. Its protein product is CASSSWGEQFF.